Listed below are T cell receptor beta chains from one sample, sequenced in a study of OX40 agonist ivuxolimab in advanced cancers. Only in-frame clones appear in the TCRdb table, and some are missing; sequencing was by immunoSEQ multiplex PCR. Of 35,000 to 45,000 clones in the sample, 85% to 90% were seen once. The sequencing used CD4+ or CD8+ T cells sorted from blood, collected in a trial of the OX40 agonist ivuxolimab. The receptors come from an adult with an advanced solid tumor such as melanoma, head and neck, liver or kidney cancer. Each CDR3 is given with its conserved first and last residue. Fields, in order: D gene, clone size, V gene, J gene, CDR3 protein, CDR3 DNA. The D gene is left open where the match is weak. Part of the rows lack a size; the others show once, few, many or a class for expanded clones.

.	.	TRBV10-1	TRBJ1-1	CASRGDGPSSAFF	TGCGCCAGCAGGGGGGACGGACCGTCTTCGGCTTTCTTT
.	.	TRBV11-1	TRBJ1-1	CASSSSQVDYTEAFF	TGTGCCAGCAGCTCTTCACAGGTGGATTACACTGAAGCTTTCTTT
TRBD1	.	TRBV7-2	TRBJ2-3	CASSATGYSQYF	TGTGCCAGCAGCGCGACAGGGTATTCGCAGTATTTT
.	.	TRBV18	TRBJ2-2	CASSPRSDNTGELFF	TGTGCCAGCTCACCTCGAAGCGATAACACCGGGGAGCTGTTTTTT
TRBD1	.	TRBV7-9	TRBJ1-6	CASSPSGTGASPLHF	TGTGCCAGCAGCCCCTCCGGGACAGGGGCATCACCCCTCCACTTT
TRBD1	.	TRBV6-5	TRBJ1-2	CASRETGGVYGYTF	TGTGCCAGCAGAGAGACAGGGGGCGTTTATGGCTACACCTTC
.	.	TRBV11-3	TRBJ2-2	CASSENTGELFF	TGTGCCAGCAGCGAGAACACCGGGGAGCTGTTTTTT
.	.	TRBV18	TRBJ1-4	CASSPGGNEKLFF	TGTGCCAGCTCACCAGGAGGGAATGAAAAACTGTTTTTT
TRBD1	once	TRBV19	TRBJ1-5	CASSNVQGNQPQHF	TGTGCCAGTAGTAACGTACAGGGGAACCAGCCCCAGCATTTT
TRBD2	.	TRBV7-9	TRBJ2-7	CASSTSGVSYEQYF	TGTGCCAGTAGTACTAGCGGAGTCTCCTACGAGCAGTACTTC
.	.	TRBV10-2	TRBJ2-5	CASRQDQETQYF	TGCGCCAGCAGACAGGACCAAGAGACCCAGTACTTC
.	.	TRBV6-5	TRBJ2-7	CATQKGRTSYEQYF	TGTGCCACCCAAAAGGGGAGGACTTCCTACGAGCAGTACTTC
.	.	TRBV21-1	TRBJ2-3	CASPPQTGADTQYF	TGTGCCAGCCCCCCCCAGACCGGAGCAGATACGCAGTATTTT
TRBD1	few	TRBV4-1	TRBJ1-5	CASSRSTGGNQPQHF	TGCGCCAGCAGCCGGTCCACAGGGGGCAACCAGCCCCAGCATTTT
.	once	TRBV19	TRBJ2-1	CASTPGWAGAQNEQFF	TGTGCCAGTACTCCGGGTTGGGCAGGGGCGCAAAATGAGCAGTTCTTC
.	.	TRBV4-2	TRBJ2-1	CASSQDEGEQFF	TGTGCCAGCAGCCAAGATGAGGGGGAGCAGTTCTTC
.	.	TRBV5-4	TRBJ2-3	CAAHLGGDNTDTQYF	TGTGCCGCCCACCTGGGGGGCGACAACACAGATACGCAGTATTTT
.	once	TRBV29-1	TRBJ2-1	CSVEGRDSYNEQFF	TGCAGCGTTGAAGGCAGGGATTCCTACAATGAGCAGTTCTTC
.	once	TRBV14	TRBJ1-1	CASSRGRHSEAFF	TGTGCCAGCAGCCGAGGTCGCCACTCTGAAGCTTTCTTT
.	.	TRBV7-9	TRBJ1-2	CASSLVLGPQPHGYTF	TGTGCCAGCAGCTTAGTTCTGGGGCCGCAACCCCATGGCTACACCTTC
.	.	TRBV7-9	TRBJ1-4	CASSLNLAEKLFF	TGTGCCAGCAGCTTAAACCTGGCGGAAAAACTGTTTTTT
.	.	TRBV2	TRBJ1-6	CASSEGAGRNSPLHF	TGTGCCAGCAGTGAAGGGGCAGGGAGGAATTCACCCCTCCACTTT
TRBD2	.	TRBV7-3	TRBJ2-3	CASSFSGGGTDTQYF	TGCGCCAGCAGCTTTAGCGGGGGAGGCACAGATACGCAGTATTTT
.	.	TRBV6-5	TRBJ2-2	CASSWAGGTGELFF	TGTGCCAGCAGTTGGGCAGGGGGGACCGGGGAGCTGTTTTTT
.	.	TRBV28	TRBJ2-7	CASSLSWTSYEQYF	TGTGCCAGCAGTTTATCCTGGACCTCCTACGAGCAGTACTTC
.	.	TRBV11-2	TRBJ2-1	CASSLDGLSNEQFF	TGTGCCAGCAGCTTAGATGGCCTTTCCAATGAGCAGTTCTTC